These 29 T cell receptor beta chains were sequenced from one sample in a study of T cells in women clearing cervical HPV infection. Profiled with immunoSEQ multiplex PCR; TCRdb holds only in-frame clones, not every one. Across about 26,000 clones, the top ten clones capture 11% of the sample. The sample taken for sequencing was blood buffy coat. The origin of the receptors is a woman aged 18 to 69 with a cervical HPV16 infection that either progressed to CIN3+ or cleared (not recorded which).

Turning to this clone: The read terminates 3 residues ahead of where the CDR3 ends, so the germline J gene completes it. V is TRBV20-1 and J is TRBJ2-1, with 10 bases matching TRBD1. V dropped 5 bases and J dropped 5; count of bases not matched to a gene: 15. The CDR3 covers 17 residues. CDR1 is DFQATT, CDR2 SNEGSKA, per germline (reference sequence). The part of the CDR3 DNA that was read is TGCAGTGCTCCAGGGGGATTGGGACAGGGGCTACACAATGAG. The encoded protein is CSAPGGLGQGLHNE. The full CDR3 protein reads CSAPGGLGQGLHNEQFF.

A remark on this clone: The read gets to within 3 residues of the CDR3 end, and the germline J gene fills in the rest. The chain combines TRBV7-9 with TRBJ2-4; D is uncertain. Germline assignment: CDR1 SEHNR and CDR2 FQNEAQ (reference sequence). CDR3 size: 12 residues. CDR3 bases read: TGTGCCAGCAGCCAAGCCAACTATGGT. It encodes CASSQANYG. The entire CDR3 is CASSQANYGQYF.

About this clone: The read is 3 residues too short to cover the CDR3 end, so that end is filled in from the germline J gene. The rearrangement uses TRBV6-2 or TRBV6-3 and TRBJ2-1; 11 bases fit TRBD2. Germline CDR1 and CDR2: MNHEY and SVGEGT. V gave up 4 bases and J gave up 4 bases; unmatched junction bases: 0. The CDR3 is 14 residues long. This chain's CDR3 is CASSLAGGYNEQFF. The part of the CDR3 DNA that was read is TGTGCCAGCAGTTTAGCGGGGGGGTACAATGAG.

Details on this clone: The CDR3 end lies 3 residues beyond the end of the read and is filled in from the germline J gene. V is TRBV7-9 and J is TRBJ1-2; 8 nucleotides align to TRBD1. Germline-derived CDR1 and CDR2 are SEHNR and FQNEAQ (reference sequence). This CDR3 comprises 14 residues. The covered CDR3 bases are TGTGCCAGCAGCTTAGCCTCGACAGGGGCCGAC. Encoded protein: CASSLASTGAD. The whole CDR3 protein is CASSLASTGADYTF.

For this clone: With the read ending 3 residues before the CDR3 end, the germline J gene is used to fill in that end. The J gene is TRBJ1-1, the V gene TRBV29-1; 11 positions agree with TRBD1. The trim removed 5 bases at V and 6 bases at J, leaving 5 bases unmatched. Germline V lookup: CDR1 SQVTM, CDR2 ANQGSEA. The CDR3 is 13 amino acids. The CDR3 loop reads CSVTRTGGSEAFF. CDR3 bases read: TGCAGCGTTACCCGGACAGGGGGCTCTGAA. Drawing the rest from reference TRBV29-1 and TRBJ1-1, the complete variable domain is SAVISQKPSRDICQRGTSLTIQCQVDSQVTMMFWYRQQPGQSLTLIATANQGSEATYESGFVIDKFPISRPNLTFSTLTVSNMSPEDSSIYLCSVTRTGGSEAFFGQGTRLTVV.

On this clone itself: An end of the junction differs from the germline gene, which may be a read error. CDR3 DNA (partial): TGCGCCAGCAGCCAAGAACATGGGGACAGGTCACACAATGAG. Its translation is CASSQEHGDRSHNE. The CDR3 as a whole reads CASSQEHGDRSHNEQFF. The chain is built from TRBV4-2 and TRBJ2-1; 8 bases fit TRBD1. The read is 3 residues too short to cover the CDR3 end, so that end is filled in from the germline J gene. The CDR3 spans 17 residues. The germline V gene encodes CDR1 LGHNA and CDR2 YNFKEQ.

Incomplete CDR3 DNA: TGTGCCAGCAGCTTAAACCACAACAATGAG. Translated, it gives CASSLNHNNE. The CDR3 as a whole reads CASSLNHNNEQFF. The genes are TRBV7-3 and TRBJ2-1; D ambiguous. Read sequence stops 3 residues before the CDR3 end, and the germline J gene provides the missing end. Germline CDR1 reads SGHTA; CDR2 reads FQGTGA. With 1 base removed from V and 5 bases from J, the gap between germline ends came to 6 bases. The CDR3 has 13 residues. The whole variable domain, remainder taken from reference TRBV7-3 and TRBJ2-1, is GAGVSQTPSNKVTEKGKYVELRCDPISGHTALYWYRQSLGQGPEFLIYFQGTGAADDSGLPNDRFFAVRPEGSVSTLKIQRTERGDSAVYLCASSLNHNNEQFFGPGTRLTVL.

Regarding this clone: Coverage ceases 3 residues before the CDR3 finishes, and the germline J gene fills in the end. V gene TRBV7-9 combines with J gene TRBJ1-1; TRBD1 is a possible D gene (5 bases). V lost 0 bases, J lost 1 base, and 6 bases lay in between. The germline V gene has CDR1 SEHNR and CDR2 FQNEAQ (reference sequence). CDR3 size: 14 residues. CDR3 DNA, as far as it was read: TGTGCCAGCAGCTTAGCCGGGGGGAACACTGAA. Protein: CASSLAGGNTE. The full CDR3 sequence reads CASSLAGGNTEAFF.

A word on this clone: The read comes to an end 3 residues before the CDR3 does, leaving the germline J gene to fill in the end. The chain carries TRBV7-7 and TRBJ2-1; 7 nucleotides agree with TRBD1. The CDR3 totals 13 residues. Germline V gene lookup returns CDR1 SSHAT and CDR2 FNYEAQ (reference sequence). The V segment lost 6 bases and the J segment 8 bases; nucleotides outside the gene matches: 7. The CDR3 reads CASSLTGVDEQFF. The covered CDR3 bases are TGTGCCAGCAGTTTAACAGGGGTTGATGAG.

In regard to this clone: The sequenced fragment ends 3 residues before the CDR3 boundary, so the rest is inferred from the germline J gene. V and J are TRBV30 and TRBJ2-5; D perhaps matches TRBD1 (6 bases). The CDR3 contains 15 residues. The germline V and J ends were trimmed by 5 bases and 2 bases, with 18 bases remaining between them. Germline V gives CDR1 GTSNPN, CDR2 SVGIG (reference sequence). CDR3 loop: CAWHKQGTRQETQYF. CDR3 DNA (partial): TGTGCCTGGCACAAACAGGGAACCCGTCAAGAGACC.

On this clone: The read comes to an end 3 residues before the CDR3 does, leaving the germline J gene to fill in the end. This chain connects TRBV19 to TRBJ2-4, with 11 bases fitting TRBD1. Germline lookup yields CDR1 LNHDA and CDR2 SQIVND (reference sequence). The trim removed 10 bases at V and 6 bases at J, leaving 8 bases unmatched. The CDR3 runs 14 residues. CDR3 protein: CATQPGTGGNIQYF. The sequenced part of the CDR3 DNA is TGTGCCACTCAACCAGGGACAGGGGGAAACATT.

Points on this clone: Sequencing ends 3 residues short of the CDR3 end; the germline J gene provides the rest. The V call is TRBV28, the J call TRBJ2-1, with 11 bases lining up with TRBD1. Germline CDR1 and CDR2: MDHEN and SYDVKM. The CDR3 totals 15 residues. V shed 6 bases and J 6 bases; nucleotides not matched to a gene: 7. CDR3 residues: CASRYPGQGVNEQFF. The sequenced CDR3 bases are TGTGCCAGCAGATATCCGGGACAGGGGGTCAATGAG.

The CDR3 reads CASSPSGGQLAQYF. Partial CDR3 DNA: TGTGCCAGCAGCCCTAGCGGGGGTCAATTGGCT. This chain uses TRBV6-2 or TRBV6-3 with TRBJ2-4; 10 bases fit TRBD2. The CDR3 end lies 3 residues beyond the end of the read and is filled in from the germline J gene. Germline CDR1 and CDR2: MNHEY and SVGEGT. CDR3 length equals 14 residues.

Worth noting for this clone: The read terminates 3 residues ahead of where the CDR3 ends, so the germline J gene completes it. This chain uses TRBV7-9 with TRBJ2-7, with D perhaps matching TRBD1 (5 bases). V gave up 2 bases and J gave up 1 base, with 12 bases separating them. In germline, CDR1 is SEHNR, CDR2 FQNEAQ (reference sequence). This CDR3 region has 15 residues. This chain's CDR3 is CASSLLHDSSYEQYF. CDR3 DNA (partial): TGTGCCAGCAGCTTATTACACGACAGTTCCTACGAG.

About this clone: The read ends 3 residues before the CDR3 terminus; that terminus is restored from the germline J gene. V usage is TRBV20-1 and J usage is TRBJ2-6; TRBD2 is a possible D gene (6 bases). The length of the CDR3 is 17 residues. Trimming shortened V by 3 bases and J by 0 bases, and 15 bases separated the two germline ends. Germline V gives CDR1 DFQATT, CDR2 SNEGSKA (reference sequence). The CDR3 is CSASHRGSRSGANVLTF. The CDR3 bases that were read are TGCAGTGCTAGTCACCGGGGGAGCCGCTCTGGGGCCAACGTC.

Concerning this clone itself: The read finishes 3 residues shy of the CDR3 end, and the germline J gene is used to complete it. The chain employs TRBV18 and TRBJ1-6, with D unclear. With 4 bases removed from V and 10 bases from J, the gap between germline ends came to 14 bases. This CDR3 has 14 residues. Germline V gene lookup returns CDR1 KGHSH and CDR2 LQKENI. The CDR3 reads CASSLKAGESPLHF. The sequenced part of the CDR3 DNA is TGTGCCAGCTCACTAAAAGCCGGGGAGTCACCC. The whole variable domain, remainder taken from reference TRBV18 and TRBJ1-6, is NAGVMQNPRHLVRRRGQEARLRCSPMKGHSHVYWYRQLPEEGLKFMVYLQKENIIDESGMPKERFSAEFPKEGPSILRIQQVVRGDSAAYFCASSLKAGESPLHFGNGTRLTVT.

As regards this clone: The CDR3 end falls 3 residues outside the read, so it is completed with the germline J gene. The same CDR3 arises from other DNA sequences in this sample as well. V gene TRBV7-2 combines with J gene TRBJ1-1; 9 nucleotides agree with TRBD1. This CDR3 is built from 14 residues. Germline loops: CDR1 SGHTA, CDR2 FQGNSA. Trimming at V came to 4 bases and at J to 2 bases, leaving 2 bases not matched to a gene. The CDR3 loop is CASSSGQGNTEAFF. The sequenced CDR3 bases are TGTGCCAGCAGCTCGGGACAGGGAAACACTGAA.

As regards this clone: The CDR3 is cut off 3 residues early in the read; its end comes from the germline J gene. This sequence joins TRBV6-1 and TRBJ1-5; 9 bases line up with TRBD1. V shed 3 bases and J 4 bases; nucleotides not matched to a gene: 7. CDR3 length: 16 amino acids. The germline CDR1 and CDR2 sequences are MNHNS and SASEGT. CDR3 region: CASSEVGQGLNQPQHF. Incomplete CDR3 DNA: TGTGCCAGCAGTGAGGTGGGACAGGGACTGAATCAGCCC.

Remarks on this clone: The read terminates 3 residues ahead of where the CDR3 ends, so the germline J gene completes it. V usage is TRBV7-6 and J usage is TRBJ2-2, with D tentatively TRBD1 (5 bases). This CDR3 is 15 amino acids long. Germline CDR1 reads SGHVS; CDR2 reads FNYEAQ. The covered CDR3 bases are TGTGCCAGCAGCCGGTTTGGGGCTGGGGCCAACGTG. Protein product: CASSRFGAGANV. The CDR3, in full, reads CASSRFGAGANVLFF.

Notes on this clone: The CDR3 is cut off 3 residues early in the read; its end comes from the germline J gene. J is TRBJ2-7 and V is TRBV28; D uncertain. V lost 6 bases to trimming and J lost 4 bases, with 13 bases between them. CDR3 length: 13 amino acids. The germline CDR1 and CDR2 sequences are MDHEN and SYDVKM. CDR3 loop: CASSKLGYYEQYF. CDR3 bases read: TGTGCCAGCAGCAAGCTAGGATATTACGAG.

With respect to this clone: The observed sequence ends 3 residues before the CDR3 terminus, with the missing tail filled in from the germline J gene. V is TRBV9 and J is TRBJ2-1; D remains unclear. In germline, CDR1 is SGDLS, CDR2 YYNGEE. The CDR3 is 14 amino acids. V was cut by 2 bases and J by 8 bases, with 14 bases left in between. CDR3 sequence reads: CASSVNSFPDEQFF. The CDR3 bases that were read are TGTGCCAGCAGCGTTAACTCTTTCCCCGATGAG. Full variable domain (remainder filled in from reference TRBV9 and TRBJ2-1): DSGVTQTPKHLITATGQRVTLRCSPRSGDLSVYWYQQSLDQGLQFLIQYYNGEERAKGNILERFSAQQFPDLHSELNLSSLELGDSALYFCASSVNSFPDEQFFGPGTRLTVL.

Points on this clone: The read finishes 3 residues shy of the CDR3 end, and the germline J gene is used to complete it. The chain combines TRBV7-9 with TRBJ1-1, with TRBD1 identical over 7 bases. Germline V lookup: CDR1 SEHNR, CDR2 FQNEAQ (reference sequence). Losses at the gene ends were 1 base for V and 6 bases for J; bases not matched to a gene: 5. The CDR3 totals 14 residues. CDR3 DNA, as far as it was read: TGTGCCAGCAGCTTAGGACAGGGTCTCGCTGAA. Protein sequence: CASSLGQGLAE. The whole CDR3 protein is CASSLGQGLAEAFF.

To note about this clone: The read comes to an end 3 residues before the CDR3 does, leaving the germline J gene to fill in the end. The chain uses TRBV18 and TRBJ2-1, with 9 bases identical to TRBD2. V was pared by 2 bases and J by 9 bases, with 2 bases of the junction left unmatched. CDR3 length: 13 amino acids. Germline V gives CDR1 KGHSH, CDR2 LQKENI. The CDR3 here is CASSPAGGVEQFF. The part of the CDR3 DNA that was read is TGTGCCAGCTCACCAGCGGGGGGGGTTGAG.

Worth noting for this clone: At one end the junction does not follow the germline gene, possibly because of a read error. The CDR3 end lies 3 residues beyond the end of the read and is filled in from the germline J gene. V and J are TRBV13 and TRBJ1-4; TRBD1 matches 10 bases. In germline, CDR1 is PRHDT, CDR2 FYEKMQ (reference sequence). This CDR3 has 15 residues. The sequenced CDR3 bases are TGTGCCAGCAGCCTGGGGGACAGGGGAAATGGAAAA. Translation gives CASSLGDRGNGK. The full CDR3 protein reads CASSLGDRGNGKLFF.

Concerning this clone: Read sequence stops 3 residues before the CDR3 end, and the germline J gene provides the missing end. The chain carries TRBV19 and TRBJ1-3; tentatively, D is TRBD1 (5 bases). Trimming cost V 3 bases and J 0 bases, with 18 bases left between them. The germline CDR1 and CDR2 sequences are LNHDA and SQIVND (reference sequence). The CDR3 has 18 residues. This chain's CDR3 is CASSMRRQTIYSGNTIYF. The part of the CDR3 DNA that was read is TGTGCCAGTAGTATGCGGAGACAGACAATCTACTCTGGAAACACC.

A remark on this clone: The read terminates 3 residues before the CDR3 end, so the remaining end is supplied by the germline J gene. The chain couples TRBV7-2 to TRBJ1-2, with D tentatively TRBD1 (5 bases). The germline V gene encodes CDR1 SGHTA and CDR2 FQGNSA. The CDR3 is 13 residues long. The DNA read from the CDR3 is TGTGCCAGCAGCTTCAGGGTAGGAGATACC. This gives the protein CASSFRVGDT. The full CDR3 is CASSFRVGDTYTF.

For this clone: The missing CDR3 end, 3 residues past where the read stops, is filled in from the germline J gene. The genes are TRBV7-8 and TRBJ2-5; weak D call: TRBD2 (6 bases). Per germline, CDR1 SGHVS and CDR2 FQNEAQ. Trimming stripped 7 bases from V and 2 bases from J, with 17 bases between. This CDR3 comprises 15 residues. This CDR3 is CASTRPGTLQETQYF. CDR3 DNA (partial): TGTGCCAGCACCCGTCCGGGGACTTTACAAGAGACC.

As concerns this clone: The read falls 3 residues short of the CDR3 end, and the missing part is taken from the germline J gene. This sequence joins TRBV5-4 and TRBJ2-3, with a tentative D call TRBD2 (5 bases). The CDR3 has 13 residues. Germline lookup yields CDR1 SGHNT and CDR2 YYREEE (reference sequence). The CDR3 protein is CASSPPEGETQYF. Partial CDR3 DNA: TGTGCCAGCAGCCCCCCCGAGGGTGAGACG.

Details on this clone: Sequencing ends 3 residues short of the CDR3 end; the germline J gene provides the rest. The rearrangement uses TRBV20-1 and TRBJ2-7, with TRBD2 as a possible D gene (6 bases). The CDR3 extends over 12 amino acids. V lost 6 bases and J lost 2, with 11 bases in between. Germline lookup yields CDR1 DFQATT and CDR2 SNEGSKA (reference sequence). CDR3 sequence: CSALLATYEQYF. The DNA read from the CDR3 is TGCAGTGCCCTACTAGCAACCTACGAG.